These 19 T cell receptor beta chains originate from one sample sequenced in a study of T cells in Graves' hyperthyroidism and ophthalmopathy. The source material, RNA transcripts, was used to amplify TCR beta CDR3 regions. The TCR CDR3 was amplified in a first-round RT-PCR using the HTBI primer set. TCRdb passed the multiplex PCR reads through MiXCR, listing each CDR3 protein once. Of roughly 500,000 distinct CDR3 sequences listed, about 16% were seen once; the top ten hold around 32%. The sample consisted of blood. These receptors were taken from a woman aged 25 to 39 with Graves' ophthalmopathy.

This clonotype has ten or more counts. The CDR3: CASSLGRERRETQYF. The CDR3 DNA sequence: TGTGCCAGCAGTTTGGGGAGGGAGAGGAGAGAGACCCAGTACTTC. The chain employs TRBV28 and TRBJ2-5; 7 bases are shared with TRBD2. The junction had 8 bases not matched to a gene; V was cut back by 3 bases and J by 4 bases. This CDR3 region has 15 residues. Germline assignment: CDR1 MDHEN and CDR2 SYDVKM.

V and J are TRBV7-2 and TRBJ2-3; D not resolved. The CDR3 spans 16 residues. Germline V gives CDR1 SGHTA, CDR2 FQGNSA. V was pared by 4 bases and J by 0 bases, with 14 bases between. The DNA for the CDR3 is TGTGCCAGCAGCTCCAGATATAAGGCAAGCACAGATACGCAGTATTTT. It specifies CASSSRYKASTDTQYF. The full variable domain, completed using reference TRBV7-2 and TRBJ2-3, is GAGVSQSPSNKVTEKGKDVELRCDPISGHTALYWYRQSLGQGLEFLIYFQGNSAPDKSGLPSDRFSAERTGGSVSTLTIQRTQQEDSAVYLCASSSRYKASTDTQYFGPGTRLTVL.

This clonotype was detected ten times or more. The chain recombines TRBV2 with TRBJ2-1; the match to TRBD1 covers 7 bases. This CDR3 spans 16 amino acids. The germline CDR1 and CDR2 sequences are SNHLY and FYNNEI. After removal of 4 bases from V and 0 bases from J, the junction contained 6 bases not matched to a gene. CDR3 residues: CASSGATGSSYNEQFF. The DNA of the CDR3 is TGTGCCAGCAGTGGGGCGACAGGGAGCTCCTACAATGAGCAGTTCTTC.

The chain couples TRBV6-1 to TRBJ2-7; 8 nucleotides agree with TRBD1. Trimming removed 6 bases from V and 2 bases from J; junction bases left unmatched: 21. The germline CDR1 and CDR2 sequences are MNHNS and SASEGT. The CDR3 loop spans 19 amino acids. CDR3 region: CASRPRQGMGLSNTYEQYF. The CDR3 DNA follows: TGTGCCAGCAGACCCCGACAGGGGATGGGGCTTTCTAATACCTACGAGCAGTACTTC.

The rearrangement links TRBV6-2 or TRBV6-3 to TRBJ2-5; D is unclear. Germline values: CDR1 MNHEY, CDR2 SVGEGT. With 6 bases removed from V and 5 bases from J, the gap between germline ends came to 13 bases. The CDR3 is 13 residues long. The CDR3, as DNA: TGTGCCAGCAGGTCTCCTCCGCGGGAGACCCAGTACTTC. It is translated as CASRSPPRETQYF.

The chain has TRBV24-1 and TRBJ2-3; a weak D match, TRBD2 (6 bases). CDR1 is KGHDR, CDR2 SFDVKD, per germline. This CDR3 comprises 15 residues. V gave up 4 bases and J gave up 3 bases, with 13 bases separating them. CDR3 residues: CATSDSGVRTDTQYF. The CDR3 nucleotides are TGTGCCACCAGTGACTCGGGAGTAAGGACAGATACGCAGTATTTT.

A few counts support this clonotype. The chain couples TRBV5-1 to TRBJ2-1; D perhaps matches TRBD1 (6 bases). The CDR3 totals 13 residues. The ends were cut back, 1 base at V and 9 bases at J, with 11 bases in the middle. Germline loops: CDR1 SGHRS, CDR2 YFSETQ. This chain's CDR3 is CASSLTLGGEQFF. CDR3 nucleotides: TGCGCCAGCAGCTTGACACTAGGGGGTGAGCAGTTCTTC.

The rearrangement uses TRBV20-1 and TRBJ2-5; D is ambiguous. The CDR3 runs to 12 residues. CDR1 and CDR2 (germline): DFQATT, SNEGSKA (reference sequence). Trimming took 6 bases from V and 7 from J, leaving 15 bases between them. CDR3 nucleotide sequence: TGCAGTGCCACAGCCCTCTCAGGGACCCAGTACTTC. Encoded protein: CSATALSGTQYF.

The sample holds many counts of this clonotype. The chain carries TRBV5-1 and TRBJ1-5, with TRBD1 matching over 7 bases. The germline V gene encodes CDR1 SGHRS and CDR2 YFSETQ. V was pared by 0 bases and J by 2 bases, with 2 bases of the junction left unmatched. The CDR3 spans 15 residues. The CDR3 reads CASSLGTGRNQPQHF. Written as DNA, the CDR3 is TGCGCCAGCAGCTTGGGGACAGGCCGCAATCAGCCCCAGCATTTT.

The chain is built from TRBV29-1 and TRBJ2-7, with 7 nucleotides matching TRBD2. V shed 5 bases and J 0 bases; nucleotides not matched to a gene: 10. CDR1 is SQVTM, CDR2 ANQGSEA, per germline. The CDR3 totals 15 residues. As DNA, the CDR3 is TGCAGCGTTCCCCGTCTGGGGGGGAGCTCCTACGAGCAGTACTTC. It is translated as CSVPRLGGSSYEQYF.

Ten or more counts support this clonotype. This chain uses TRBV28 with TRBJ2-3; either TRBD1 or TRBD2 may supply D (6 bases each). The germline V and J ends were trimmed by 4 bases and 7 bases, with 12 bases remaining between them. Looked up from germline, CDR1 is MDHEN and CDR2 is SYDVKM. The CDR3 sequence is 13 residues long. CDR3 nucleotides: TGTGCCAGCAGTTCGGGGGCGGAGCATACGCAGTATTTT. Translation gives CASSSGAEHTQYF.

This clonotype occurred many times. The chain employs TRBV28 and TRBJ2-1; D is unresolved. This CDR3 contains 13 residues. Per germline, CDR1 MDHEN and CDR2 SYDVKM. V was cut by 3 bases and J by 4 bases, with 7 bases left in between. The CDR3 loop is CASSFPFYNEQFF. The CDR3, as DNA: TGTGCCAGCAGTTTCCCGTTTTACAATGAGCAGTTCTTC.

This clonotype was counted ten times or more. The chain carries TRBV7-2 and TRBJ2-7; no clear D gene. V dropped 5 bases and J dropped 3 bases, with 17 bases sitting between them. The CDR3 loop spans 15 amino acids. Germline V gives CDR1 SGHTA, CDR2 FQGNSA. The CDR3 DNA sequence: TGTGCCAGCAGCCTTAAACAGTTTTTGGACTACGAGCAGTACTTC. Translating it yields CASSLKQFLDYEQYF.

Many counts were recorded for this clonotype. The rearrangement joins TRBV27 to TRBJ2-1; no reliable D call. CDR3 length: 16 residues. Germline V CDR1 and CDR2: MNHEY, SMNVEV (reference sequence). Trimming removed 2 bases from V and 2 bases from J, with 13 bases in between. CDR3 sequence: CASSLTASETYNEQFF. CDR3 coding DNA: TGTGCCAGCAGTTTAACAGCGTCGGAAACCTACAATGAGCAGTTCTTC.

V gene TRBV19 combines with J gene TRBJ2-7; the match to TRBD1 covers 9 bases. Germline V gives CDR1 LNHDA, CDR2 SQIVND (reference sequence). J gave up 6 bases and V 5 bases, and 8 bases lay outside the gene matches. This CDR3 is built from 14 residues. CDR3 in DNA: TGTGCCAGTAGTCTCTTGGACAGGGGCGGCGAGCAGTACTTC. It encodes CASSLLDRGGEQYF.

The sample holds a few counts of this clonotype. The J gene is TRBJ1-5, the V gene TRBV27, with 10 positions matching TRBD1. The CDR3 spans 16 residues. The ends lost 1 base at V and 4 bases at J; junction bases unmatched: 4. CDR1 and CDR2 (germline): MNHEY, SMNVEV (reference sequence). DNA for the CDR3: TGTGCCAGCAGTTTATTAGGGGGACAGGGGAATCAGCCCCAGCATTTT. Translation gives CASSLLGGQGNQPQHF.

The rearrangement uses TRBV7-3 and TRBJ2-5, with D hard to call. The germline CDR1 and CDR2 sequences are SGHTA and FQGTGA. This CDR3 has 13 amino acids. Trimming removed 5 bases from V and 4 bases from J, with 11 bases in between. The DNA for the CDR3 is TGTGCCAGCAGCAAAAGCAGACTAGAGACCCAGTACTTC. Its translation is CASSKSRLETQYF.

Of note for this clonotype: The junction does not match germline at one end; this may be a read error. The chain links TRBV28 to TRBJ1-2, with D perhaps TRBD1 (6 bases). The CDR3 contains 13 residues. Germline V lookup: CDR1 MDHEN, CDR2 SYDVKM. The CDR3 sequence: CASSQQGGYDYTF. CDR3 nucleotide sequence: TGTGCCAGCAGCCAACAGGGTGGCTATGACTACACCTTC.

This clonotype was seen a handful of times. V is TRBV24-1 and J is TRBJ2-1; possible D gene TRBD1, 6 bases. Trimming took off 7 bases at V and 9 bases at J, with 15 bases between the two ends. Germline V gives CDR1 KGHDR, CDR2 SFDVKD. This CDR3 comprises 13 residues. CDR3 in DNA: TGTGCCACCAGGGTCCCACAGGGCGGTGAGCAGTTCTTC. Residues: CATRVPQGGEQFF.